Listed below are T cell receptor beta chains from one sample, sequenced in a study of T cell responses to AZD1222 COVID-19 vaccine. Assay used: immunoSEQ multiplex PCR; TCRdb lists only in-frame clones, some missing. The table records approximately 150,000 clones, roughly 90% of them present only once. The specimen comprised peripheral blood, sampled on day 0 of AZD1222 vaccination. These receptors came from an adult in good health. Both conserved end residues are part of each CDR3. D genes are given only for firm matches. Clone size is not always given. Where it is, it says once, few, many or a class for expanded clones.

J: TRBJ2-3
V: TRBV3-1/TRBV3-2
D: .
length: 12
size: once
CDR3: CASSQGHQKGDF
DNA: TGTGCCAGCAGCCAGGGGCATCAAAAAGGGGATTTT

J: TRBJ2-7
V: TRBV29-1
D: TRBD2
length: 11
size: once
CDR3: CSIRWGGEQYF
DNA: TGCAGCATCCGGTGGGGGGGCGAGCAGTACTTC

J: TRBJ1-2
V: TRBV7-6
D: TRBD1
length: 17
size: .
CDR3: CATARDSLYLSNYGYTF
DNA: TGTGCCACCGCAAGGGACAGCCTATATCTATCTAACTATGGCTACACCTTC

J: TRBJ1-1
V: TRBV29-1
D: TRBD1
length: 13
size: .
CDR3: CSATDRDNTEAFF
DNA: TGCAGCGCTACGGACAGGGACAACACTGAAGCTTTCTTT

J: TRBJ2-5
V: TRBV30
D: TRBD1
length: 12
size: .
CDR3: CAWSQGEETQYF
DNA: TGTGCCTGGAGCCAGGGGGAAGAGACCCAGTACTTC

J: TRBJ2-6
V: TRBV12-3/TRBV12-4
D: .
length: 13
size: once
CDR3: CASSRSGANVLTF
DNA: TGTGCCAGCAGTCGGTCTGGGGCCAACGTCCTGACTTTC

J: TRBJ1-6
V: TRBV19
D: .
length: 15
size: once
CDR3: CASRWGSSYNSPLHF
DNA: TGTGCCAGTAGATGGGGGAGCTCCTATAATTCACCCCTCCACTTT

J: TRBJ1-6
V: TRBV12-2
D: .
length: 16
size: .
CDR3: CASRPRRSSYNSPLHF
DNA: TGTGCAAGTCGCCCTAGACGGAGCTCCTATAATTCACCCCTCCACTTT

J: TRBJ2-2
V: TRBV3-1/TRBV3-2
D: TRBD2
length: 16
size: .
CDR3: CASSQGSGKDTGELFF
DNA: TGTGCCAGCAGCCAAGGGAGCGGGAAGGACACCGGGGAGCTGTTTTTT

J: TRBJ2-5
V: TRBV6-4
D: .
length: 13
size: few
CDR3: CASSAGAQETQYF
DNA: TGTGCCAGCAGTGCAGGGGCGCAAGAGACCCAGTACTTC

J: TRBJ2-7
V: TRBV5-4
D: .
length: 14
size: few
CDR3: CASSSSSGSTEQYF
DNA: TGTGCCAGCAGCTCCAGCAGCGGTTCTACGGAGCAGTACTTC

J: TRBJ1-1
V: TRBV19
D: .
length: 12
size: .
CDR3: CASSIRGAEAFF
DNA: TGTGCCAGTAGTATTAGGGGTGCTGAAGCTTTCTTT

J: TRBJ2-1
V: TRBV24-1
D: TRBD1
length: 17
size: .
CDR3: CATSEPRLGQSGNEQFF
DNA: TGTGCCACCAGTGAGCCTAGGTTGGGACAGAGTGGGAATGAGCAGTTCTTC

J: TRBJ1-4
V: TRBV27
D: .
length: 15
size: .
CDR3: CASSNQGATNEKLFF
DNA: TGTGCCAGCAGTAACCAGGGTGCAACTAATGAAAAACTGTTTTTT

J: TRBJ1-5
V: TRBV15
D: .
length: 16
size: .
CDR3: CATSREFRGYNQPQHF
DNA: TGTGCCACCAGCAGAGAGTTCAGGGGCTACAATCAGCCCCAGCATTTT

J: TRBJ2-7
V: TRBV5-1
D: .
length: 15
size: .
CDR3: CASSSPDRANYEQYF
DNA: TGCGCCAGCAGCTCGCCTGACAGAGCCAACTACGAGCAGTACTTC

J: TRBJ1-2
V: TRBV11-2
D: .
length: 14
size: .
CDR3: CASSPLGAGYGYTF
DNA: TGTGCCAGCAGCCCCCTCGGGGCAGGATATGGCTACACCTTC

J: TRBJ2-3
V: TRBV9
D: TRBD2
length: 15
size: once
CDR3: CASSVAGTRSDTQYF
DNA: TGTGCCAGCAGCGTAGCTGGGACTAGGTCAGATACGCAGTATTTT

J: TRBJ1-5
V: TRBV6-2/TRBV6-3
D: .
length: 14
size: .
CDR3: CASTPGYSNQPQHF
DNA: TGTGCCAGCACCCCAGGATATAGCAATCAGCCCCAGCATTTT

J: TRBJ2-1
V: TRBV2
D: TRBD1
length: 16
size: .
CDR3: CASYDRGKVPYNEQFF
DNA: TGTGCCAGCTATGACAGGGGCAAGGTTCCTTACAATGAGCAGTTCTTC

J: TRBJ2-2
V: TRBV7-9
D: TRBD2
length: 15
size: .
CDR3: CASSSSGSNTGELFF
DNA: TGTGCCAGCAGCTCTAGCGGGAGTAACACCGGGGAGCTGTTTTTT

J: TRBJ1-1
V: TRBV6-2/TRBV6-3
D: .
length: 16
size: .
CDR3: CASSYLFGAPDTEAFF
DNA: TGTGCCAGCAGTTACCTTTTTGGGGCGCCGGACACTGAAGCTTTCTTT

J: TRBJ1-2
V: TRBV28
D: TRBD1
length: 18
size: .
CDR3: CASSFSGTGGARSYGYTF
DNA: TGTGCCAGCAGTTTTTCCGGGACAGGGGGCGCAAGGAGCTATGGCTACACCTTC

J: TRBJ2-1
V: TRBV24-1
D: .
length: 11
size: .
CDR3: CATQGLNEQFF
DNA: TGTGCCACGCAGGGTCTCAATGAGCAGTTCTTC

J: TRBJ1-1
V: TRBV12-3/TRBV12-4
D: .
length: 13
size: .
CDR3: CASSRGQPTEAFF
DNA: TGTGCCAGCAGTCGAGGACAACCCACTGAAGCTTTCTTT

J: TRBJ1-5
V: TRBV19
D: TRBD1
length: 17
size: .
CDR3: CASSINQGGTSNQPQHF
DNA: TGTGCCAGTAGTATAAATCAAGGGGGCACAAGCAATCAGCCCCAGCATTTT

J: TRBJ2-7
V: TRBV6-1
D: .
length: 11
size: .
CDR3: CASSRSDEQYF
DNA: TGTGCCAGCAGTCGGTCGGACGAGCAGTACTTC

J: TRBJ1-1
V: TRBV7-2
D: .
length: 13
size: few
CDR3: CASSPRRDTEAFF
DNA: TGTGCCAGCAGCCCCCGTAGAGACACTGAAGCTTTCTTT

J: TRBJ2-5
V: TRBV5-1
D: .
length: 15
size: .
CDR3: CASSFRPPSGETQYF
DNA: TGCGCCAGCAGCTTCCGTCCCCCGAGCGGGGAGACCCAGTACTTC

J: TRBJ2-7
V: TRBV4-3
D: .
length: 14
size: .
CDR3: CASSQEIGQNEQYF
DNA: TGCGCCAGCAGCCAAGAAATAGGGCAGAACGAGCAGTACTTC

J: TRBJ1-4
V: TRBV6-2/TRBV6-3
D: .
length: 11
size: once
CDR3: CASSWSDTLFF
DNA: TGTGCCAGCAGTTGGTCAGATACCCTGTTTTTT

J: TRBJ1-2
V: TRBV7-8
D: TRBD1
length: 17
size: .
CDR3: CASSLDGTGAANYGYTF
DNA: TGTGCCAGCAGCCTAGACGGGACAGGCGCAGCTAACTATGGCTACACCTTC

J: TRBJ2-7
V: TRBV19
D: TRBD1
length: 14
size: .
CDR3: CASSARTGSYEQYF
DNA: TGTGCCAGTAGTGCGCGGACAGGCTCCTACGAGCAGTACTTC

J: TRBJ1-3
V: TRBV19
D: .
length: 14
size: .
CDR3: CASSMAGAGNTIYF
DNA: TGTGCCAGTAGTATGGCAGGGGCTGGAAACACCATATATTTT

J: TRBJ1-1
V: TRBV19
D: .
length: 15
size: .
CDR3: CASSIDPTGSAEAFF
DNA: TGTGCCAGTAGTATAGATCCTACAGGGTCGGCTGAAGCTTTCTTT

J: TRBJ1-1
V: TRBV6-5
D: TRBD1
length: 15
size: .
CDR3: CASSRPTGVEVEAFF
DNA: TGTGCCAGCAGTCGTCCCACAGGGGTAGAGGTTGAAGCTTTCTTT

J: TRBJ2-6
V: TRBV24-1
D: .
length: 15
size: .
CDR3: CATSDRVPGANVLTF
DNA: TGTGCCACCAGTGACCGGGTCCCTGGGGCCAACGTCCTGACTTTC

J: TRBJ2-2
V: TRBV4-3
D: .
length: 13
size: .
CDR3: CASSQRHTGELFF
DNA: TGCGCCAGCAGCCAACGGCACACCGGGGAGCTGTTTTTT

J: TRBJ1-4
V: TRBV23-1
D: .
length: 15
size: .
CDR3: CASSLGTGLNEKLFF
DNA: TGCGCCAGCAGTCTAGGGACGGGACTTAATGAAAAACTGTTTTTT

J: TRBJ1-4
V: TRBV7-9
D: TRBD1
length: 15
size: few
CDR3: CASSQDRDTNEKLFF
DNA: TGTGCCAGCAGCCAAGACAGGGACACTAATGAAAAACTGTTTTTT

J: TRBJ1-5
V: TRBV12-3/TRBV12-4
D: .
length: 13
size: .
CDR3: CASSSYPNQPQHF
DNA: TGTGCCAGCAGTTCCTACCCTAATCAGCCCCAGCATTTT

J: TRBJ1-6
V: TRBV27
D: .
length: 15
size: .
CDR3: CASSLESSYNSPLHF
DNA: TGTGCCAGCAGCCTTGAAAGCTCCTATAATTCACCCCTCCACTTT

J: TRBJ1-2
V: TRBV4-3
D: TRBD1
length: 15
size: .
CDR3: CASSQDRRGGDGYTF
DNA: TGCGCCAGCAGCCAAGACCGGAGAGGGGGCGATGGCTACACCTTC

J: TRBJ2-7
V: TRBV4-3
D: .
length: 12
size: .
CDR3: CASSQEGYEQYF
DNA: TGCGCCAGCAGCCAAGAGGGCTACGAGCAGTACTTC

J: TRBJ2-2
V: TRBV4-2
D: TRBD2
length: 22
size: once
CDR3: CASSQFRSTSGPTRPNTGELFF
DNA: TGTGCCAGCAGCCAATTCCGATCGACTAGCGGGCCAACTAGACCGAACACCGGGGAGCTGTTTTTT

J: TRBJ2-1
V: TRBV7-8
D: TRBD1
length: 17
size: once
CDR3: CASSRRPGQGGKNEQFF
DNA: TGTGCCAGCAGCCGTCGGCCGGGACAGGGAGGGAAAAATGAGCAGTTCTTC

J: TRBJ2-2
V: TRBV9
D: .
length: 16
size: once
CDR3: CASSPEGGGPHGELFF
DNA: TGTGCCAGCAGCCCCGAGGGGGGAGGGCCTCACGGGGAGCTGTTTTTT

J: TRBJ2-2
V: TRBV28
D: TRBD1
length: 15
size: once
CDR3: CASSPTGGNTGELFF
DNA: TGTGCCAGCAGTCCTACAGGGGGGAACACCGGGGAGCTGTTTTTT

J: TRBJ2-1
V: TRBV15
D: TRBD2
length: 17
size: .
CDR3: CATSRDFGAGSYNEQFF
DNA: TGTGCCACCAGCAGAGATTTTGGAGCGGGATCCTACAATGAGCAGTTCTTC

J: TRBJ1-1
V: TRBV3-1/TRBV3-2
D: .
length: 14
size: .
CDR3: CASSQGGMNTEAFF
DNA: TGTGCCAGCAGCCAGGGGGGAATGAACACTGAAGCTTTCTTT

J: TRBJ2-7
V: TRBV28
D: TRBD1
length: 20
size: .
CDR3: CASSPIQGAVTGTPAYEQYF
DNA: TGTGCCAGCAGCCCAATACAGGGGGCGGTTACCGGGACCCCGGCCTACGAGCAGTACTTC

J: TRBJ2-7
V: TRBV2
D: .
length: 13
size: .
CDR3: CASLGAGTYEQYF
DNA: TGTGCCTCCCTGGGGGCAGGGACCTACGAGCAGTACTTC

J: TRBJ2-4
V: TRBV5-1
D: TRBD1
length: 20
size: .
CDR3: CASSFEGQGSSRSAKNIQYF
DNA: TGCGCCAGCAGCTTTGAGGGACAGGGGAGTTCTCGGAGCGCCAAAAACATTCAGTACTTC

J: TRBJ1-5
V: TRBV10-3
D: .
length: 15
size: .
CDR3: CAISDEGPINQPQHF
DNA: TGTGCCATCAGTGATGAGGGCCCAATCAATCAGCCCCAGCATTTT

J: TRBJ2-7
V: TRBV18
D: TRBD2
length: 15
size: .
CDR3: CASSPAGGQRYEQYF
DNA: TGTGCCAGCTCACCCGCGGGAGGCCAACGCTACGAGCAGTACTTC

J: TRBJ2-7
V: TRBV5-5
D: TRBD1
length: 16
size: .
CDR3: CASSLEVRDSFYEQYF
DNA: TGTGCCAGCAGCTTGGAGGTCAGGGACAGCTTCTACGAGCAGTACTTC

J: TRBJ2-1
V: TRBV6-5
D: .
length: 13
size: .
CDR3: CASSYRDPNEQFF
DNA: TGTGCCAGCAGTTACCGGGATCCCAATGAGCAGTTCTTC